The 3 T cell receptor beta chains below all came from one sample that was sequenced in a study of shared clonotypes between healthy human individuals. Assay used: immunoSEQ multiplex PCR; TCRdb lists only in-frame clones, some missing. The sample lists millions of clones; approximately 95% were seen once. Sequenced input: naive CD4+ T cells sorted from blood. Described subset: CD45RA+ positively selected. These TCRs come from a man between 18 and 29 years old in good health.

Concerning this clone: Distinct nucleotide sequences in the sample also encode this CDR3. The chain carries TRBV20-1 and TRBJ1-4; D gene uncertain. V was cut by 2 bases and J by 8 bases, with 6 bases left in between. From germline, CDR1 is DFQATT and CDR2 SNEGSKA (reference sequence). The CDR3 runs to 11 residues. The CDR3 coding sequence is TGCAGTGCTAGACGGGGAGAAAAACTGTTTTTT. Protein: CSARRGEKLFF.

The CDR3 region has the DNA TGTGCCAGCAGTGAAGGGGTAAAACTGTTTTTT. Encoded protein: CASSEGVKLFF. The J gene is TRBJ1-4, the V gene TRBV25-1; D unresolved. CDR1 is MGHDK, CDR2 SYGVNS, per germline. The CDR3 has 11 amino acids. V lost 2 bases and J lost 10, with 5 bases in between. Full variable domain (missing parts from reference TRBV25-1 and TRBJ1-4): EADIYQTPRYLVIGTGKKITLECSQTMGHDKMYWYQQDPGMELHLIHYSYGVNSTEKGDLSSESTVSRIRTEHFPLTLESARPSHTSQYLCASSEGVKLFFGSGTQLSVL.

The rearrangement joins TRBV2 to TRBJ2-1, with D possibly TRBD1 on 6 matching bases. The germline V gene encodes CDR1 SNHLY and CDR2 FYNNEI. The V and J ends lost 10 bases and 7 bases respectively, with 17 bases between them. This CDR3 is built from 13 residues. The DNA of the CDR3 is TGTGCCACCGCAGGACAGCCTGGGAATGAGCAGTTCTTC. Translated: CATAGQPGNEQFF.